A single sample gave rise to the 18 T cell receptor beta chains below, sequenced in a study of CD8 T cells in ankylosing spondylitis. Their recognized antigens are unknown. One entry per CDR3 protein, called by TCRdb with MiXCR from the 5' RACE reads. The data show some 840,000 distinct CDR3 sequences, over 9.5% seen once. Overall study results and limits: One TCR beta motif, made up of under ten highly homologous variants, appeared characteristic of ankylosing spondylitis blood.

Sequenced: blood, either unsorted or a sorted T cell fraction (not recorded which). Receptors originate from a male donor with ankylosing spondylitis.

This clonotype was counted at least ten times. The genes are TRBV20-1 and TRBJ2-3; 7 bases map to TRBD1. Trimming at V came to 5 bases and at J to 4 bases, leaving 9 bases not matched to a gene. The CDR3 totals 14 residues. The V gene's germline CDR1 is DFQATT and CDR2 SNEGSKA (reference sequence). CDR3 residues: CSARPGTDPDTQYF. Here the CDR3 DNA reads TGCAGTGCTCGTCCCGGGACAGACCCAGATACGCAGTATTTT.

This chain joins TRBV5-1 and TRBJ2-1; 10 bases agree with TRBD2. Germline trimming cut 3 bases from V and 7 bases from J; bases unmatched to any gene: 10. Germline loops: CDR1 SGHRS, CDR2 YFSETQ. This CDR3 contains 16 residues. CDR3 sequence reads: CASSSPSGLALNEQFF. The CDR3 DNA is TGCGCCAGCAGCTCCCCTTCGGGACTAGCGCTTAATGAGCAGTTCTTC.

This clonotype was seen repeatedly, ten times or more. CDR3 in amino acids: CASSQDGRSYGYTF. The CDR3 coding sequence is TGCGCCAGCAGCCAAGATGGCCGCAGCTATGGCTACACCTTC. The chain carries TRBV4-3 and TRBJ1-2, with D hard to call. The CDR3 is 14 amino acids. V shed 0 bases and J shed 4 bases, with 9 bases lying between them. Germline CDR1 LGHNA, CDR2 YSLEER.

The rearrangement uses TRBV14 and TRBJ1-4; D is ambiguous. V gave up 4 bases and J gave up 8 bases, with 17 bases separating them. Germline V gene lookup returns CDR1 SGHDN and CDR2 FVKESK. The CDR3 runs 15 residues. CDR3 in DNA: TGTGCCAGCAGCCGATTAGGGAGGTCGCACGAAAAACTGTTTTTT. Residues: CASSRLGRSHEKLFF. Full variable domain (rest looked up from reference TRBV14 and TRBJ1-4): EAGVTQFPSHSVIEKGQTVTLRCDPISGHDNLYWYRRVMGKEIKFLLHFVKESKQDESGMPNNRFLAERTGGTYSTLKVQPAELEDSGVYFCASSRLGRSHEKLFFGSGTQLSVL.

This clonotype has only a few counts. This rearrangement joins TRBV20-1 to TRBJ2-2; maybe TRBD1 (6 bases). The CDR3 has 13 residues. The ends were cut back, 3 bases at V and 5 bases at J, with 10 bases in the middle. Germline CDR1 DFQATT, CDR2 SNEGSKA (reference sequence). CDR3 sequence: CSARHRATGELFF. CDR3 DNA: TGCAGTGCTAGGCACAGGGCAACCGGGGAGCTGTTTTTT.

The chain links TRBV20-1 to TRBJ1-1; D possibly corresponds to TRBD1 (6 bases). V was clipped by 3 bases and J by 7 bases, with 12 bases between them. The CDR3 contains 12 residues. Per the germline V gene, CDR1 is DFQATT and CDR2 is SNEGSKA (reference sequence). The CDR3 protein is CSASPRGNEAFF. DNA for the CDR3: TGCAGTGCTAGTCCCAGGGGTAATGAAGCTTTCTTT.

This chain uses TRBV7-2 with TRBJ1-1; D is ambiguous. Germline V gene data show CDR1 as SGHTA and CDR2 as FQGNSA. Trimming cost V 8 bases and J 2 bases, with 12 bases left between them. The CDR3 contains 13 residues. As DNA, the CDR3 is TGTGCCAGCTTAGCGGTGCTTAACACTGAAGCTTTCTTT. It yields the protein CASLAVLNTEAFF.

This clonotype was counted between two and nine times. This chain links TRBV6-2 or TRBV6-3 with TRBJ1-1; maybe TRBD1 (5 bases). CDR1 is MNHEY and CDR2 is SVGEGT in the germline V gene. The ends were cut back, 2 bases at V and 5 bases at J, with 15 bases in the middle. The CDR3 is 15 residues long. Here the CDR3 reads CASSYEKGRGTEAFF. The CDR3 nucleotides are TGTGCCAGCAGTTACGAAAAGGGGAGGGGAACTGAAGCTTTCTTT.

The chain couples TRBV20-1 to TRBJ2-5; 7 positions match TRBD1. The V segment lost 6 bases and the J segment 2 bases; nucleotides outside the gene matches: 6. The germline CDR1 and CDR2 sequences are DFQATT and SNEGSKA (reference sequence). CDR3 length: 13 amino acids. The CDR3 bases are TGCAGTGCCCAGGACAGGACACAAGAGACCCAGTACTTC. Its translation is CSAQDRTQETQYF.

This clonotype was counted many times. The chain joins TRBV6-5 to TRBJ1-2; D gene uncertain. The V gene's germline CDR1 is MNHEY and CDR2 SVGAGI. The CDR3 spans 14 residues. Trimming removed 0 bases from V and 4 bases from J, with 9 bases in between. The CDR3 protein is CASSYSISAYGYTF. The DNA of the CDR3 is TGTGCCAGCAGTTACTCGATCTCGGCCTATGGCTACACCTTC.

The genes are TRBV7-2 and TRBJ2-2; D is unclear. The V end lost 1 base, the J end lost 8 bases, and 11 bases lay between the germline ends. This CDR3 spans 14 amino acids. Germline V CDR1 and CDR2: SGHTA, FQGNSA. The CDR3 spells CASSLVPNKGELFF. The DNA for the CDR3 is TGTGCCAGCAGCTTAGTACCGAATAAGGGGGAGCTGTTTTTT.

The rearrangement joins TRBV7-2 to TRBJ2-2; 9 nucleotides agree with TRBD1. This CDR3 has 15 residues. V was pared by 1 base and J by 13 bases, with 10 bases of the junction left unmatched. Germline loops: CDR1 SGHTA, CDR2 FQGNSA. The CDR3 sequence is CASSLGTPGQGGLFF. The CDR3 DNA is TGTGCCAGCAGCTTAGGGACGCCGGGACAGGGAGGGCTGTTTTTT.

This chain joins TRBV6-2 or TRBV6-3 and TRBJ2-5; TRBD2 matches 10 bases. The trim removed 6 bases at V and 0 bases at J, leaving 7 bases unmatched. There are 16 residues in the CDR3. Germline loops: CDR1 MNHEY, CDR2 SVGEGT. CDR3 DNA sequence: TGTGCCAGCAGCCCTCATAGCGGGGGGTACCAAGAGACCCAGTACTTC. Amino acids: CASSPHSGGYQETQYF.

This clonotype was counted many times. V and J are TRBV18 and TRBJ1-5; 8 bases line up with TRBD1. Trimming cost V 5 bases and J 7 bases; bases outside gene matches: 10. The germline V gene has CDR1 KGHSH and CDR2 LQKENI. The CDR3 covers 15 residues. CDR3 loop: CASSSGSNRGQPQHF. The CDR3 bases are TGTGCCAGCTCATCCGGGTCTAACAGGGGGCAGCCCCAGCATTTT.

This clonotype was observed a few times. This chain connects TRBV25-1 to TRBJ1-1, with 11 bases matching TRBD1. Trimming took 4 bases from V and 6 from J; bases not matched to a gene: 4. This CDR3 has 14 amino acids. Germline values: CDR1 MGHDK, CDR2 SYGVNS. CDR3 sequence: CASSAWGQGAEAFF. CDR3 sequence (DNA): TGTGCCAGCAGTGCATGGGGACAGGGGGCTGAAGCTTTCTTT.

This clonotype came up many times. The genes are TRBV7-2 and TRBJ1-6; weak D call: TRBD1 (6 bases). Germline V gene sequence: CDR1 SGHTA, CDR2 FQGNSA. With 2 bases removed from V and 7 bases from J, the gap between germline ends came to 9 bases. The CDR3 consists of 14 residues. The CDR3 DNA reads TGTGCCAGCAGCTTACAGGGGAGGAATTCACCCCTCCACTTT. This gives the protein CASSLQGRNSPLHF.

This clonotype was counted a few times. The J gene is TRBJ1-2, the V gene TRBV6-1; 8 bases are shared with TRBD1. V was pared by 6 bases and J by 6 bases, with 6 bases of the junction left unmatched. This CDR3 has 13 amino acids. The germline V gene encodes CDR1 MNHNS and CDR2 SASEGT. The CDR3 loop is CASSRGTGHGYTF. CDR3 DNA sequence: TGTGCCAGCAGCCGAGGGACAGGTCATGGCTACACCTTC.

The V gene is TRBV20-1, the J gene TRBJ2-1; possibly TRBD1 for D (6 bases). The V and J ends lost 6 bases and 7 bases respectively, with 25 bases between them. The CDR3 runs to 16 residues. Per the germline V gene, CDR1 is DFQATT and CDR2 is SNEGSKA (reference sequence). CDR3 in amino acids: CSAGSQGTPRENEQFF. CDR3 coding DNA: TGCAGTGCAGGATCTCAGGGGACCCCCAGGGAAAATGAGCAGTTCTTC.